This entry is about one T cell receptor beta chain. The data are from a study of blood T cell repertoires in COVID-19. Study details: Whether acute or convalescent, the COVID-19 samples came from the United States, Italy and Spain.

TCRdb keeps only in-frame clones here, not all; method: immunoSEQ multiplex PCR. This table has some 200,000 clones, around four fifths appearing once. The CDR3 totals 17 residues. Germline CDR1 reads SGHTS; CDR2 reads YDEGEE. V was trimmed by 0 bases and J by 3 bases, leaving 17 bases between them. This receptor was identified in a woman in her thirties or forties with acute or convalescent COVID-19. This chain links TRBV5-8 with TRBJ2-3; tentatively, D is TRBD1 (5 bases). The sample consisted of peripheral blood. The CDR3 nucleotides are TGTGCCAGCAGCTTGGCCTTAGGGGCAAGAGTAACAGATACGCAGTATTTT. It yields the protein CASSLALGARVTDTQYF.